The 23 T cell receptor beta chains given below trace back to one sample, sequenced in a study of CD8+ T cells in alopecia areata (dated by TCRdb to 2017 to 2018). This sample's time point label indicates: baseline before oral tofacitinib. Libraries came from the immunoSEQ multiplex PCR assay. For TCR sequencing, RNA was extracted from every sample and reverse transcribed into cDNA to serve as template. TCRdb carries this immuneACCESS record with in-frame sequences only. Its versions omit some clonotypes, under half of them owing to an unresolved V gene in the studies checked, with the rest unexplained. The sample contains about 130,000 clones, about 50% of them found a single time. The ten most abundant clones make up about 19% of the sample. Here the sequenced sample was CD8+ T cells sorted from blood, taken at week 0. The receptors stem from a human donor with alopecia areata.

V gene TRBV29-1 combines with J gene TRBJ2-7; weak D call: TRBD2 (5 bases). The germline CDR1 and CDR2 sequences are SQVTM and ANQGSEA. The V gene lost 3 bases and the J gene lost 1 base, with 10 bases spanning the gap. The CDR3 spans 13 residues. This CDR3 reads CSVDQSGSYEQYF. The CDR3 bases are TGCAGCGTTGATCAGAGCGGATCCTACGAGCAGTACTTC.

This clone came up a few times. The J gene is TRBJ2-3, the V gene TRBV23-1, with 7 bases aligning to TRBD2. TRBV23-1 is classed as an ORF, of uncertain function. The CDR3 is 16 amino acids. Trimming cost V 8 bases and J 0 bases; bases outside gene matches: 11. The CDR3 DNA reads TGCGCCAGCCAACATGGGAGCGGGGTGAGCACAGATACGCAGTATTTT. It is translated as CASQHGSGVSTDTQYF.

The rearrangement joins TRBV6-4 to TRBJ1-2; D gene unclear. V dropped 7 bases and J dropped 0 bases, with 15 bases sitting between them. CDR3 length equals 15 residues. Germline-derived CDR1 and CDR2 are MRHNA and SNTAGT. This chain's CDR3 is CASTPADGSNYGYTF. The CDR3 nucleotides read TGTGCCAGCACCCCGGCCGACGGATCTAACTATGGCTACACCTTC.

This chain uses TRBV4-2 with TRBJ2-7, with 7 positions matching TRBD2. The CDR3 consists of 14 residues. Per germline, CDR1 LGHNA and CDR2 YNFKEQ. Trimming removed 7 bases from V and 3 bases from J; junction bases left unmatched: 9. The chain's CDR3 is CASTPVERDYEQYF. The CDR3 nucleotides read TGTGCCAGCACCCCAGTGGAGCGGGACTACGAGCAGTACTTC.

CDR3 sequence: CASDHESGATYEQYF. The CDR3 DNA is TGTGCCAGCGACCACGAGAGCGGGGCAACCTACGAGCAGTACTTC. V gene TRBV6-1 combines with J gene TRBJ2-7, with 7 bases identical to TRBD2. This CDR3 is 15 amino acids long. V was pared by 8 bases and J by 2 bases, with 12 bases of the junction left unmatched. Germline CDR1 and CDR2: MNHNS and SASEGT.

The chain recombines TRBV5-4 with TRBJ2-1; TRBD2 is a possible D gene (6 bases). This CDR3 comprises 13 residues. Per the germline V gene, CDR1 is SGHNT and CDR2 is YYREEE (reference sequence). V shed 3 bases and J shed 7 bases, with 11 bases lying between them. CDR3 coding DNA: TGTGCCAGCAGCTGGCGGGACCAAAATGAGCAGTTCTTC. Its translation: CASSWRDQNEQFF. Combining the CDR3 with reference TRBV5-4 and TRBJ2-1 gives the whole variable domain ETGVTQSPTHLIKTRGQQVTLRCSSQSGHNTVSWYQQALGQGPQFIFQYYREEENGRGNFPPRFSGLQFPNYSSELNVNALELDDSALYLCASSWRDQNEQFFGPGTRLTVL.

J is TRBJ2-3 and V is TRBV6-5; D ambiguous. V was clipped by 0 bases and J by 6 bases, with 7 bases between them. This CDR3 contains 13 residues. CDR1 and CDR2 (germline): MNHEY, SVGAGI. The CDR3 is CASSYSPSDTQYF. The DNA of the CDR3 is TGTGCCAGCAGTTACTCGCCTTCGGATACGCAGTATTTT.

This chain links TRBV11-2 with TRBJ1-2; possible D gene TRBD1, 6 bases. This CDR3 region has 16 residues. Between the trimmed V and J ends, which lost 4 bases and 0 bases, there was a span of 15 bases. The germline CDR1 and CDR2 sequences are SGHAT and FQNNGV. CDR3 sequence (DNA): TGTGCCAGCAGCTACCCCACGGGGGGCCCTAACTATGGCTACACCTTC. This sequence encodes CASSYPTGGPNYGYTF. Drawing the rest from reference TRBV11-2 and TRBJ1-2, the complete variable domain is EAGVAQSPRYKIIEKRQSVAFWCNPISGHATLYWYQQILGQGPKLLIQFQNNGVVDDSQLPKDRFSAERLKGVDSTLKIQPAKLEDSAVYLCASSYPTGGPNYGYTFGSGTRLTVV.

The chain couples TRBV25-1 to TRBJ2-2; D is unresolved. CDR1 MGHDK and CDR2 SYGVNS come from the germline V gene. V lost 7 bases and J 0 bases, leaving 6 bases between the germline ends. This CDR3 region has 13 residues. The chain's CDR3 is CASNPSNTGELFF. For the CDR3, the DNA is TGTGCCAGCAACCCTTCGAACACCGGGGAGCTGTTTTTT.

The gene calls are TRBV9 and TRBJ2-4; 13 bases match TRBD2. Germline V lookup: CDR1 SGDLS, CDR2 YYNGEE. J gave up 0 bases and V 2 bases, and 5 bases lay outside the gene matches. The CDR3 covers 18 residues. The CDR3 DNA is TGTGCCAGCAGCGTTGGACTAGCGGGGGAGTTAGCCAAAAACATTCAGTACTTC. This translates into CASSVGLAGELAKNIQYF. The full variable domain, with the rest looked up from reference TRBV9 and TRBJ2-4, is DSGVTQTPKHLITATGQRVTLRCSPRSGDLSVYWYQQSLDQGLQFLIQYYNGEERAKGNILERFSAQQFPDLHSELNLSSLELGDSALYFCASSVGLAGELAKNIQYFGAGTRLSVL.

J is TRBJ2-2 and V is TRBV25-1; D remains unclear. The germline CDR1 and CDR2 sequences are MGHDK and SYGVNS. This CDR3 contains 14 residues. Deletions cut 0 bases from V and 5 bases from J, with 7 bases between. CDR3 DNA sequence: TGTGCCAGCAGTGAATACACTTCGACCGGGGAGCTGTTTTTT. Translation gives CASSEYTSTGELFF.

This clone appeared a few times. The chain has TRBV9 and TRBJ2-6; D may be TRBD1 (6 bases). Germline-derived CDR1 and CDR2 are SGDLS and YYNGEE. The CDR3 consists of 13 residues. V was cut by 4 bases and J by 6 bases, with 8 bases left in between. The CDR3 coding sequence is TGTGCCAGCAGCCCAGGGGAGGCCAACGTCCTGACTTTC. It encodes CASSPGEANVLTF.

The chain couples TRBV27 to TRBJ1-5; D remains unclear. The CDR3 consists of 14 residues. Germline loops: CDR1 MNHEY, CDR2 SMNVEV (reference sequence). V gave up 6 bases and J gave up 0 bases, with 9 bases separating them. CDR3 in DNA: TGTGCCAGCAGCCCGGTCACTAGCAATCAGCCCCAGCATTTT. Its protein product is CASSPVTSNQPQHF.

The V and J genes are TRBV7-9 and TRBJ2-3, with D unresolved. Trimming left V 4 bases short and J 2 bases short, with 19 bases between. Germline CDR1 reads SEHNR; CDR2 reads FQNEAQ (reference sequence). The length of the CDR3 is 17 residues. The CDR3 here is CASSSPQRQEITDTQYF. CDR3 DNA sequence: TGTGCCAGCAGCTCGCCCCAGCGTCAGGAAATCACAGATACGCAGTATTTT.

The V and J genes are TRBV29-1 and TRBJ1-1, with TRBD1 as a possible D gene (5 bases). The V end lost 8 bases, the J end lost 6 bases, and 10 bases lay between the germline ends. Looked up from germline, CDR1 is SQVTM and CDR2 is ANQGSEA. The CDR3 contains 10 residues. CDR3 sequence: CSPGGPEAFF. CDR3 nucleotides: TGCAGCCCGGGGGGACCTGAAGCTTTCTTT.

This clone has a handful of counts. The chain is built from TRBV27 and TRBJ2-2; 8 nucleotides agree with TRBD2. Germline values: CDR1 MNHEY, CDR2 SMNVEV (reference sequence). J gave up 6 bases and V 7 bases, and 13 bases lay outside the gene matches. The CDR3 is made up of 16 amino acids. The CDR3 spells CASTLTTRLASGELFF. In DNA, the CDR3 is TGTGCCAGCACGCTAACCACCAGACTAGCGTCCGGGGAGCTGTTTTTT.

This clone was seen more than once but under ten times. The chain combines TRBV5-1 with TRBJ2-3; D gene unclear. V was trimmed by 4 bases and J by 0 bases, leaving 9 bases between them. The CDR3 is 14 amino acids. Germline V lookup: CDR1 SGHRS, CDR2 YFSETQ. The CDR3 region has the DNA TGCGCCAGCAGCATGCTAGAAAGCACAGATACGCAGTATTTT. Its translation: CASSMLESTDTQYF.

The gene calls are TRBV4-1 and TRBJ1-1, with TRBD1 matching 11 bases. J was trimmed by 1 base and V by 6 bases; bases with no gene match: 10. Germline values: CDR1 MGHRA, CDR2 YSYEKL. There are 17 residues in the CDR3. The CDR3 region is CASSPRTGGIANTEAFF. CDR3 DNA sequence: TGCGCCAGCAGTCCCCGGACAGGGGGCATTGCGAACACTGAAGCTTTCTTT.

This sequence joins TRBV2 and TRBJ2-7; D remains ambiguous. Trimming pared 8 bases from V and 1 base from J, leaving 15 bases between. There are 14 residues in the CDR3. Germline V gives CDR1 SNHLY, CDR2 FYNNEI. CDR3 residues: CASALYASSYEQYF. In DNA, the CDR3 is TGTGCCAGCGCTCTCTATGCTTCGTCCTACGAGCAGTACTTC. Variable domain in full (rest from reference TRBV2 and TRBJ2-7): EPEVTQTPSHQVTQMGQEVILRCVPISNHLYFYWYRQILGQKVEFLVSFYNNEISEKSEIFDDQFSVERPDGSNFTLKIRSTKLEDSAMYFCASALYASSYEQYFGPGTRLTVT.

CDR3 loop: CSVEGDWDPYEQYF. CDR3 coding DNA: TGCAGCGTTGAAGGGGACTGGGACCCCTACGAGCAGTACTTC. The chain is built from TRBV29-1 and TRBJ2-7; perhaps TRBD2 as D (6 bases). Germline values: CDR1 SQVTM, CDR2 ANQGSEA. This CDR3 has 14 residues. V shed 1 base and J shed 2 bases, with 12 bases lying between them.

The chain has TRBV7-8 and TRBJ2-5; D is perhaps TRBD2 (6 bases). CDR3 length: 11 amino acids. V lost 9 bases to trimming and J lost 7 bases, with 12 bases between them. Germline-derived CDR1 and CDR2 are SGHVS and FQNEAQ. The CDR3 here is CASHRGATQYF. For the CDR3, the DNA is TGTGCCAGTCACCGCGGGGCGACCCAGTACTTC.

V is TRBV7-2 and J is TRBJ2-1; a possible D gene is TRBD2 (6 bases). The CDR3 has 14 residues. The V gene lost 2 bases and the J gene lost 5 bases, with 10 bases spanning the gap. Germline loops: CDR1 SGHTA, CDR2 FQGNSA. This CDR3 reads CASSLLGLNNEQFF. The CDR3 region has the DNA TGTGCCAGCAGCTTATTGGGACTCAACAATGAGCAGTTCTTC.

The chain has TRBV5-6 and TRBJ1-2; 7 positions match TRBD1. There are 16 residues in the CDR3. With 2 bases clipped from V and 2 bases from J, the junction kept 9 bases outside the gene matches. Germline V gene sequence: CDR1 SGHDT, CDR2 YYEEEE. The CDR3 loop reads CASSFSGGGRNYGYTF. For the CDR3, the DNA is TGTGCCAGCAGCTTCTCAGGAGGGGGCAGGAACTATGGCTACACCTTC.